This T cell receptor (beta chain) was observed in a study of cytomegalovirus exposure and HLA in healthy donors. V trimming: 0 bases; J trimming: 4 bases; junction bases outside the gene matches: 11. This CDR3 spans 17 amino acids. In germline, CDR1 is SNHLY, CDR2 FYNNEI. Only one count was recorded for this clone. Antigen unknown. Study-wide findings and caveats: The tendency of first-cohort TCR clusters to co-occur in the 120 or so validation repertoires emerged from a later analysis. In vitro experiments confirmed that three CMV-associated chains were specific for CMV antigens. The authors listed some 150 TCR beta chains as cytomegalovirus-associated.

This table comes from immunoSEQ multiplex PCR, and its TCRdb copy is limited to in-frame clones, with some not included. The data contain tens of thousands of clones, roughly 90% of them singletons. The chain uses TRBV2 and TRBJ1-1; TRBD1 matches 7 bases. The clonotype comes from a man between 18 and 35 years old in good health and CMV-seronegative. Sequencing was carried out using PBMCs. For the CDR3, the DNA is TGTGCCAGCAGTGAAGCGGGTACAGGGGTTGCGAGCACTGAAGCTTTCTTT. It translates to CASSEAGTGVASTEAFF.